The 15 T cell receptor beta chains given below trace back to one sample, sequenced in a study of cytomegalovirus exposure and HLA in healthy donors. Primers included in the PCR were 60 Vbeta and 13 Jbeta primers. Produced via immunoSEQ multiplex PCR; TCRdb's table is partial and in-frame only. The sample yields over 150,000 clones, 80% to 90% seen once. Source material: PBMCs. Source of these receptors: a woman younger than 35 in good health and CMV-seronegative.

The rearrangement joins TRBV5-1 to TRBJ1-2; D is unresolved. The CDR3 length is 14 residues. Germline V gives CDR1 SGHRS, CDR2 YFSETQ. Deletions cut 0 bases from V and 4 bases from J, with 10 bases between. The CDR3 sequence: CASSLAPLSYGYTF. The CDR3 nucleotides read TGCGCCAGCAGCTTGGCCCCATTGAGCTATGGCTACACCTTC.

V and J are TRBV29-1 and TRBJ2-7; the match to TRBD1 covers 7 bases. CDR1 is SQVTM, CDR2 ANQGSEA, per germline. This CDR3 contains 14 residues. Trimming cost V 5 bases and J 0 bases; bases outside gene matches: 7. The CDR3 nucleotides are TGCAGCGTTCGTGGACAGGAGACCTCCTACGAGCAGTACTTC. This translates into CSVRGQETSYEQYF.

The J gene is TRBJ2-7, the V gene TRBV2; D possibly corresponds to TRBD2 (5 bases). This CDR3 contains 12 residues. Trimming took off 8 bases at V and 3 bases at J, with 11 bases between the two ends. CDR1 is SNHLY, CDR2 FYNNEI, per germline. Written as DNA, the CDR3 is TGTGCCAGCCTCGGGGAGAGCTACGAGCAGTACTTC. This gives the protein CASLGESYEQYF.

The chain uses TRBV29-1 and TRBJ1-2; D not resolved. The CDR3 has 14 amino acids. Between the trimmed V and J ends, which lost 2 bases and 5 bases, there was a span of 15 bases. Germline V gives CDR1 SQVTM, CDR2 ANQGSEA. The CDR3 nucleotides are TGCAGCGTTGAACGTGGAGGAAGTCAATATGGCTACACCTTC. Translating it yields CSVERGGSQYGYTF.

The chain has TRBV12-5 and TRBJ1-5, with 7 bases aligning to TRBD1. The CDR3 sequence is 16 residues long. The germline V gene encodes CDR1 LGHNT and CDR2 FRNRAP. V shed 0 bases, J shed 6 bases, and the junction held 8 bases outside the gene matches. The CDR3 sequence: CASGLVRQGERQPQHF. The CDR3 DNA follows: TGTGCTAGTGGTTTGGTACGCCAGGGGGAGCGTCAGCCCCAGCATTTT.

This clone has just a few counts. This chain connects TRBV28 to TRBJ2-7, with no clear D. The germline V gene encodes CDR1 MDHEN and CDR2 SYDVKM. The V end was cut by 8 bases, the J end by 2 bases, with 4 bases between. The CDR3 loop spans 10 amino acids. The CDR3 loop reads CASGPYEQYF. Written as DNA, the CDR3 is TGTGCCAGCGGGCCCTACGAGCAGTACTTC. Full variable domain (missing parts from reference TRBV28 and TRBJ2-7): DVKVTQSSRYLVKRTGEKVFLECVQDMDHENMFWYRQDPGLGLRLIYFSYDVKMKEKGDIPEGYSVSREKKERFSLILESASTNQTSMYLCASGPYEQYFGPGTRLTVT.

The genes are TRBV27 and TRBJ1-4; no clear D. With 6 bases removed from V and 0 bases from J, the gap between germline ends came to 11 bases. CDR3 size: 15 residues. Looked up from germline, CDR1 is MNHEY and CDR2 is SMNVEV (reference sequence). The CDR3 DNA reads TGTGCCAGCAGCCCTTACAGTACAACTAATGAAAAACTGTTTTTT. This translates into CASSPYSTTNEKLFF.

The count of this clone is one. This chain uses TRBV11-1 with TRBJ2-7, with D perhaps matching TRBD1 (6 bases). The germline V and J ends were trimmed by 2 bases and 3 bases, with 17 bases remaining between them. Germline V lookup: CDR1 SGHAT, CDR2 FQDESV (reference sequence). This CDR3 has 16 amino acids. The CDR3 sequence is CASSLPRTEVIYEQYF. The CDR3 coding sequence is TGTGCCAGCAGCTTACCACGGACAGAAGTAATCTACGAGCAGTACTTC.

J is TRBJ2-3 and V is TRBV15; D gene unclear. Trimming cost V 8 bases and J 2 bases, with 11 bases left between them. The CDR3 contains 13 residues. CDR1 LNHNV and CDR2 YYDKDF come from the germline V gene (reference sequence). CDR3 DNA: TGTGCCACCCTCCAGATAAACACAGATACGCAGTATTTT. Translation gives CATLQINTDTQYF.

A single count supports this clone. CDR3 protein: CASRQGPHTEAFF. The CDR3 coding sequence is TGTGCCAGCAGACAGGGCCCCCACACTGAAGCTTTCTTT. The rearrangement joins TRBV6-6 to TRBJ1-1; TRBD1 is a possible D gene (6 bases). CDR1 and CDR2 (germline): MNHNY, SVGAGI (reference sequence). CDR3 size: 13 residues. V was clipped by 6 bases and J by 3 bases, with 11 bases between them.

The chain joins TRBV19 to TRBJ1-6, with no clear D. Germline V gene data show CDR1 as LNHDA and CDR2 as SQIVND (reference sequence). Deletions cut 7 bases from V and 1 base from J, with 17 bases between. This CDR3 is built from 17 residues. The CDR3 is CASTGDPRVSYNSPLHF. CDR3 DNA sequence: TGTGCCAGTACCGGCGACCCACGGGTTTCCTATAATTCACCCCTCCACTTT. Together with reference TRBV19 and TRBJ1-6, the CDR3 gives the full variable domain: DGGITQSPKYLFRKEGQNVTLSCEQNLNHDAMYWYRQDPGQGLRLIYYSQIVNDFQKGDIAEGYSVSREKKESFPLTVTSAQKNPTAFYLCASTGDPRVSYNSPLHFGNGTRLTVT.

The chain carries TRBV5-7 and TRBJ1-1; TRBD1 agrees at 9 bases. TRBV5-7 is an ORF, with its function uncertain. CDR3 size: 14 residues. The V gene end was trimmed by 3 bases and the J gene end by 4 bases; junction bases not matched to a gene: 4. CDR3 sequence (DNA): TGTGCCAGCAGCTGGGGGACAGGGATCACTGAAGCTTTCTTT. This sequence encodes CASSWGTGITEAFF.

V and J are TRBV28 and TRBJ2-4; D perhaps matches TRBD1 (6 bases). Trimming took off 7 bases at V and 10 bases at J, with 17 bases between the two ends. The length of the CDR3 is 13 residues. The germline V gene encodes CDR1 MDHEN and CDR2 SYDVKM. CDR3 in amino acids: CASTIQGHLIQYF. DNA for the CDR3: TGTGCCAGCACCATTCAGGGGCATCTAATTCAGTACTTC.

V is TRBV9 and J is TRBJ2-1; 7 bases align to TRBD2. CDR1 and CDR2 (germline): SGDLS, YYNGEE. The CDR3 is 15 amino acids. V shed 4 bases and J 2 bases; nucleotides not matched to a gene: 6. As DNA, the CDR3 is TGTGCCAGCAGCCCTTCCGGACTAGCCTACAATGAGCAGTTCTTC. Its protein is CASSPSGLAYNEQFF.

The DNA of the CDR3 is TGTGCCAGCGGAACTAGCGGGGGGGCCAATGAGCAGTTCTTC. The encoded protein is CASGTSGGANEQFF. V is TRBV25-1 and J is TRBJ2-1; TRBD2 matches at 13 bases. V lost 8 bases to trimming and J lost 6 bases; unmatched junction nucleotides: 4. Germline lookup yields CDR1 MGHDK and CDR2 SYGVNS. CDR3 length: 14 amino acids. Based on the CDR3 plus reference TRBV25-1 and TRBJ2-1, the full variable domain is EADIYQTPRYLVIGTGKKITLECSQTMGHDKMYWYQQDPGMELHLIHYSYGVNSTEKGDLSSESTVSRIRTEHFPLTLESARPSHTSQYLCASGTSGGANEQFFGPGTRLTVL.